A selection of T cell receptor beta chains follows, all from one sample in a study of graft-versus-host responses after intestinal transplantation. Assay used: immunoSEQ multiplex PCR; TCRdb lists only in-frame clones, some missing. The sample shows 21,000 or so clones, around 54% of them seen only once. Material: alloreactive CD4+ T cells from a mixed lymphocyte reaction culture, obtained before intestinal transplant. The receptors were sampled from a human patient who received an intestinal transplant. The CDR3 runs from the conserved cysteine through the conserved F or W. The D gene is left open where the match is weak. Not every row has a clone size; where given, it reads once, few, many or a size class.

v_call	j_call	d_call	clone_size	cdr3_nt	cdr3_aa
TRBV6-1	TRBJ2-5	NA	NA	TGTGCCAGCAGTGAAGTTAGTCGGGGGGCAGCTGGGGCCCAGTACTTC	CASSEVSRGAAGAQYF
TRBV10-3	TRBJ2-7	NA	NA	TGTGCCATCAGTGAGGCGACCTACGAGCAGTACTTC	CAISEATYEQYF
TRBV5-6	TRBJ1-5	NA	NA	TGTGCCAGCAGTCTGTGGGCAGGGTACCAGCCCCAGCATTTT	CASSLWAGYQPQHF
TRBV19	TRBJ1-3	NA	NA	TGTGCCAGTAGGATCGAGGGCTCTGGAAACACCATATATTTT	CASRIEGSGNTIYF
TRBV2	TRBJ1-1	NA	NA	TGTGCCAGCAGGCTGGGGGGGCCCACCTCCGAAGCTTTCTTT	CASRLGGPTSEAFF
TRBV9	TRBJ1-1	NA	NA	TGTGCCAGCAGCGAGGTGGGCATCATGAACACTGAAGCTTTCTTT	CASSEVGIMNTEAFF
TRBV5-5	TRBJ2-7	TRBD2	NA	TGTGCCAGCAGCCCTTGGACTAGCGGGAGGCTTAAGTACGAGCAGTACTTC	CASSPWTSGRLKYEQYF
TRBV19	TRBJ2-6	TRBD2	NA	TGTGCCAGTTGTTCGATAGCGGGAGGCCCTGGGGCCAACGTCCTGACTTTC	CASCSIAGGPGANVLTF
TRBV30	TRBJ1-1	NA	NA	TGTGCCTGGACCCTCGGCGGGGCCAGGACTGAAGCTTTCTTT	CAWTLGGARTEAFF
TRBV7-2	TRBJ2-3	TRBD2	NA	TGTGCCAGCAGCCCCGGGACTATGGAGGATACGCAGTATTTT	CASSPGTMEDTQYF
TRBV5-1	TRBJ2-4	TRBD2	NA	TGCGCCAGCAGCTTACTAGCGGGAGTCTTGGGCAAAAACATTCAGTACTTC	CASSLLAGVLGKNIQYF
TRBV2	TRBJ2-7	NA	once	TGTGCCAGCTACCGTCGACAGGAGAACTACGAGCAGTACTTC	CASYRRQENYEQYF
TRBV6-5	TRBJ2-7	TRBD1	NA	TGTGCCAGCAGGCTCATAGGACAGGGGACCTCCGAGCAGTACTTC	CASRLIGQGTSEQYF
TRBV6-6	TRBJ2-1	NA	NA	TGTGCCAGCAGTCCGCCGGCCCAGAGGAGTGAGCAGTTCTTC	CASSPPAQRSEQFF
TRBV28	TRBJ2-7	NA	few	TGTGCCAGCAGGTCCCCCCGGGATCGGACCTACGAGCAGTACTTC	CASRSPRDRTYEQYF
TRBV6-7	TRBJ1-5	NA	NA	TGTGCCAGCACCGTCGGGTTCGTTAACCAGCCCCAGCATTTT	CASTVGFVNQPQHF
TRBV29-1	TRBJ1-2	NA	few	TGCAGCGTCGGATGGAGGGGGGGTGGCTATGGCTACACCTTC	CSVGWRGGGYGYTF
TRBV12-5	TRBJ1-5	NA	NA	TGTGCTAGTGGTTTGGTCTCGGATCAGCCCCAGCATTTT	CASGLVSDQPQHF
TRBV11-2	TRBJ2-1	TRBD2	NA	TGTGCCAGCAGCCTCGGACTAGCCTATGAGCAGTTCTTC	CASSLGLAYEQFF
TRBV6-1	TRBJ1-2	TRBD1	NA	TGTGCCAGCAGTCTGACAGGGTATGGCTACACCTTC	CASSLTGYGYTF
TRBV10-3	TRBJ2-3	NA	NA	TGTGCCATCAGTGAGACAGGAGACACAGATACGCAGTATTTT	CAISETGDTDTQYF
TRBV5-6	TRBJ2-7	NA	NA	TGTGCCAGCAGCTGGGGCACAGGGTCCTACCCTTACGAGCAGTACTTC	CASSWGTGSYPYEQYF
TRBV11-2	TRBJ1-5	TRBD1	NA	TGTGCCAGCAGCGAACAGGGGAATGTTGGCAATCAGCCCCAGCATTTT	CASSEQGNVGNQPQHF
TRBV5-4	TRBJ1-2	NA	few	TGTGCCAGCAGCTTATGGACAGCTAACTATGGCTACACCTTC	CASSLWTANYGYTF
TRBV18	TRBJ1-5	TRBD1	NA	TGTGCCAGCTCACCGGGGACAGGGGGAGGTCAGCCCCAGCATTTT	CASSPGTGGGQPQHF
TRBV19	TRBJ1-2	NA	NA	TGTGCCAGTAGTATGAGAAAAGCTAACTATGGCTACACCTTC	CASSMRKANYGYTF
TRBV9	TRBJ1-1	NA	few	TGTGCCAGCAGCGTAGCAGGGGTTCTGAACACTGAAGCTTTCTTT	CASSVAGVLNTEAFF
TRBV19	TRBJ1-2	NA	few	TGTGCCAGTGTATATACAGGGTCCTATGGCTACACCTTC	CASVYTGSYGYTF
TRBV19	TRBJ1-2	NA	NA	TGTGCCAGTAATCCGAGGGCCCAATTTCATGGCTACACCTTC	CASNPRAQFHGYTF
TRBV7-9	TRBJ1-2	TRBD1	few	TGTGCCAGCAGCTCGACCGCACAGGGGACCTATGGCTACACCTTC	CASSSTAQGTYGYTF
TRBV6-1	TRBJ1-1	NA	NA	TGTGCCAGCAGTGAAGGTAAGAACACTGAAGCTTTCTTT	CASSEGKNTEAFF
TRBV4-3	TRBJ1-4	NA	once	TGCGCCAGCAGCCAGGGGCCGGGTAATGAAAAACTGTTTTTT	CASSQGPGNEKLFF
TRBV27	TRBJ2-5	NA	few	TGTGCCAGCAGCGACACCAGACTAGGAGGAAAGACCCAGTACTTC	CASSDTRLGGKTQYF
TRBV18	TRBJ2-5	TRBD2	NA	TGTGCCAGCTCACCATACCAGGTCGTAGCGGGGGATCAAGAGACCCAGTACTTC	CASSPYQVVAGDQETQYF
TRBV6-6	TRBJ1-1	NA	NA	TGTGCCAGCAGCCACGGACAGATAATTTTGAACACTGAAGCTTTCTTT	CASSHGQIILNTEAFF
TRBV7-7	TRBJ2-1	TRBD2	NA	TGTGCCAGCAGCTCCGGGGGACTAGCGGGAGCTAATGAGCAGTTCTTC	CASSSGGLAGANEQFF
TRBV5-5	TRBJ1-2	NA	NA	TGTGCCAGCAGCTTGCTCAGGGAGGGTGGCTACACCTTC	CASSLLREGGYTF
TRBV15	TRBJ2-3	TRBD2	NA	TGTGCCACCAGCATAGCGGGAGGCACAGATACGCAGTATTTT	CATSIAGGTDTQYF
TRBV30	TRBJ1-5	TRBD1	NA	TGTGCCTGGAGTGTACGACAGGGGCGCATAGGACAGCCCCAGCATTTT	CAWSVRQGRIGQPQHF
TRBV10-2	TRBJ2-5	TRBD2	NA	TGCGCCAGCAGTGACCCAGGACTAGCGGGAGGGAGAATCCAGTACTTC	CASSDPGLAGGRIQYF